The 16 T cell receptor beta chains reported below all come from one sample, sequenced in a study of T cells in localized non-small cell lung cancer. Measured with immunoSEQ multiplex PCR; TCRdb has only the in-frame clones, and not every one. This sample yields around 25,000 clones, of which about 92% are seen a single time; roughly 15% belongs to the top ten. The sample consisted of peripheral blood, taken before any cancer treatment. The source of these receptors is a man between 35 and 75 years old with stage III squamous cell lung carcinoma.

This clone was seen a single time. The V and J genes are TRBV2 and TRBJ2-1; D uncertain. V dropped 4 bases and J dropped 6 bases, with 7 bases sitting between them. The CDR3 runs to 12 residues. Germline V gene data show CDR1 as SNHLY and CDR2 as FYNNEI. CDR3 coding DNA: TGTGCCAGCAGTGCATCTAGCAATGAGCAGTTCTTC. It is translated as CASSASSNEQFF.

This sequence joins TRBV30 and TRBJ1-4; D is uncertain. CDR3 length equals 14 residues. Germline loops: CDR1 GTSNPN, CDR2 SVGIG (reference sequence). The V and J ends lost 2 bases and 0 bases respectively, with 7 bases between them. Written as DNA, the CDR3 is TGTGCCTGGAGTTCACTTGCAACTAATGAAAAACTGTTTTTT. This sequence encodes CAWSSLATNEKLFF.

The chain is built from TRBV9 and TRBJ2-5; tentatively, D is TRBD2 (6 bases). V lost 5 bases and J 2 bases, leaving 7 bases between the germline ends. Germline V gene data show CDR1 as SGDLS and CDR2 as YYNGEE. The CDR3 has 12 amino acids. CDR3 bases: TGTGCCAGCAGTGGGACTCAAGAGACCCAGTACTTC. Its translation is CASSGTQETQYF.

The chain is built from TRBV19 and TRBJ2-1, with 8 bases fitting TRBD2. V dropped 4 bases and J dropped 8; count of bases not matched to a gene: 7. Germline-derived CDR1 and CDR2 are LNHDA and SQIVND (reference sequence). CDR3 length: 14 residues. CDR3 protein: CASSNGGGRYEQFF. CDR3 coding DNA: TGTGCCAGTAGTAATGGCGGGGGGCGTTATGAGCAGTTCTTC.

In DNA form, the CDR3 reads TGTGCCAGCAGCTTCTGGACACCCACCGGGGAGCTGTTTTTT. Translation gives CASSFWTPTGELFF. The genes are TRBV7-6 and TRBJ2-2, with D possibly TRBD1 on 5 matching bases. Germline V CDR1 and CDR2: SGHVS, FNYEAQ. V was cut by 3 bases and J by 4 bases, with 9 bases left in between. The length of the CDR3 is 14 residues.

The chain carries TRBV28 and TRBJ1-2; 9 positions match TRBD1. The V segment lost 8 bases and the J segment 6 bases; nucleotides outside the gene matches: 4. This CDR3 is built from 12 residues. CDR1 and CDR2 from the germline V gene are MDHEN and SYDVKM. The CDR3 is CASVTGGHGYTF. As DNA, the CDR3 is TGTGCCAGCGTTACAGGGGGCCATGGCTACACCTTC.

This chain links TRBV18 with TRBJ1-3; D is uncertain. In germline, CDR1 is KGHSH, CDR2 LQKENI. With 3 bases removed from V and 4 bases from J, the gap between germline ends came to 4 bases. The CDR3 covers 12 residues. The DNA for the CDR3 is TGTGCCAGCTCACCGAACGGAAACACCATATATTTT. Encoded protein: CASSPNGNTIYF.

The chain links TRBV4-3 to TRBJ1-2; D not resolved. CDR3 size: 14 residues. V lost 0 bases and J 4 bases, leaving 9 bases between the germline ends. CDR1 and CDR2 (germline): LGHNA, YSLEER. DNA of the CDR3: TGCGCCAGCAGCCAAGAGCCGGGTAGCTATGGCTACACCTTC. Translated: CASSQEPGSYGYTF.

The rearrangement joins TRBV6-5 to TRBJ2-4, with D possibly TRBD2 on 5 matching bases. This CDR3 has 13 residues. The germline V gene has CDR1 MNHEY and CDR2 SVGAGI. Here the CDR3 reads CATSRGSKNIQYF. In nucleotides, the CDR3 is TGTGCAACCAGCCGGGGTTCCAAAAACATTCAGTACTTC.

V usage is TRBV30 and J usage is TRBJ2-1; 7 nucleotides agree with TRBD2. V shed 2 bases and J 4 bases; nucleotides not matched to a gene: 8. Germline V gives CDR1 GTSNPN, CDR2 SVGIG (reference sequence). CDR3 length equals 15 residues. The CDR3 DNA is TGTGCCTGGAGTCTTGGCGGGAGAGTTTACAATGAGCAGTTCTTC. Its translation is CAWSLGGRVYNEQFF. The full variable domain, in which reference TRBV30 and TRBJ2-1 provide the parts outside the CDR3, is SQTIHQWPATLVQPVGSPLSLECTVEGTSNPNLYWYRQAAGRGLQLLFYSVGIGQISSEVPQNLSASRPQDRQFILSSKKLLLSDSGFYLCAWSLGGRVYNEQFFGPGTRLTVL.

V is TRBV10-3 and J is TRBJ2-7; D remains unclear. The CDR3 is made up of 15 amino acids. CDR1 ENHRY and CDR2 SYGVKD come from the germline V gene. Trimming cost V 3 bases and J 2 bases, with 14 bases left between them. The CDR3 coding sequence is TGTGCCATCAGTGACCTCGGGTTCGAGACCTACGAGCAGTACTTC. Its protein product is CAISDLGFETYEQYF.

V and J are TRBV6-6 and TRBJ2-7; TRBD2 aligns across 10 bases. J lost 4 bases, V lost 1 base, and 4 bases had no gene match. The CDR3 is 15 residues long. CDR1 MNHNY and CDR2 SVGAGI come from the germline V gene (reference sequence). Written as DNA, the CDR3 is TGTGCCAGCAGTTACTTCGAGCGGGGGGGGTACGAGCAGTACTTC. This encodes CASSYFERGGYEQYF.

The rearrangement uses TRBV11-3 and TRBJ2-5; D unclear. Trimming removed 0 bases from V and 4 bases from J, with 3 bases in between. This CDR3 region has 12 residues. Germline loops: CDR1 SGHNT, CDR2 YENEEA. Written as DNA, the CDR3 is TGTGCCAGCAGCTTAGATTCAGAGACCCAGTACTTC. It encodes CASSLDSETQYF. Looking up the rest from reference TRBV11-3 and TRBJ2-5 gives the full variable domain: EAGVVQSPRYKIIEKKQPVAFWCNPISGHNTLYWYLQNLGQGPELLIRYENEEAVDDSQLPKDRFSAERLKGVDSTLKIQPAELGDSAVYLCASSLDSETQYFGPGTRLLVL.

The chain carries TRBV6-5 and TRBJ1-1; D gene unclear. V lost 4 bases, J lost 1 base, and 7 bases lay in between. The CDR3 consists of 13 residues. Germline V lookup: CDR1 MNHEY, CDR2 SVGAGI. CDR3 loop: CASSFYRNTEAFF. The CDR3 DNA reads as TGTGCCAGCAGTTTTTATAGGAACACTGAAGCTTTCTTT.

The chain uses TRBV27 and TRBJ2-1; D call uncertain. The CDR3 contains 13 residues. Trimming took 2 bases from V and 6 from J, leaving 8 bases between them. The germline CDR1 and CDR2 sequences are MNHEY and SMNVEV (reference sequence). The CDR3 reads CASSLRRSNEQFF. The CDR3 DNA is TGTGCCAGCAGTTTACGTCGGAGCAATGAGCAGTTCTTC.

V is TRBV5-1 and J is TRBJ2-5, with 8 bases lining up with TRBD2. Germline CDR1 SGHRS, CDR2 YFSETQ. The CDR3 is 16 amino acids. V lost 0 bases to trimming and J lost 2 bases; unmatched junction nucleotides: 6. The chain's CDR3 is CASSLGASGLQETQYF. CDR3 DNA: TGCGCCAGCAGCTTGGGGGCTAGCGGGCTACAAGAGACCCAGTACTTC.